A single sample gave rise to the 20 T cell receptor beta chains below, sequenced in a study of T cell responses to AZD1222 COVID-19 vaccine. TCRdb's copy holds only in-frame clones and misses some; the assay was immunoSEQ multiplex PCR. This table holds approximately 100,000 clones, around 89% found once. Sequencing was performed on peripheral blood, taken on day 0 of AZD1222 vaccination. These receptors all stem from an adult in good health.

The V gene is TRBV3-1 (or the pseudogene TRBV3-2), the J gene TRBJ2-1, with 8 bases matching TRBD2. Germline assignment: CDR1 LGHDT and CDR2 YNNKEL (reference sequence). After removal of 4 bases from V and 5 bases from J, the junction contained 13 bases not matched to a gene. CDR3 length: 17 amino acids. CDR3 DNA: TGTGCCAGCAGCCGAGGGCCCGGGACTAGGGGAGACAATGAGCAGTTCTTC. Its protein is CASSRGPGTRGDNEQFF.

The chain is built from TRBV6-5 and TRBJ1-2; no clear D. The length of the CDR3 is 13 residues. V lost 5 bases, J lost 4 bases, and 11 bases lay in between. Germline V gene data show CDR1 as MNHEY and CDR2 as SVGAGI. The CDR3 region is CASSPDRTYGYTF. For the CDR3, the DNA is TGTGCCAGCAGTCCGGACCGGACCTATGGCTACACCTTC.

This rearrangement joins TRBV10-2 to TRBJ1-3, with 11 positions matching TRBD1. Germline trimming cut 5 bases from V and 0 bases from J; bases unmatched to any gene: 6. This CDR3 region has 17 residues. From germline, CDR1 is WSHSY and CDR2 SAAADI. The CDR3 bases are TGCGCCAGCAGTTTTGGACAGGGGGCCACCTCTGGAAACACCATATATTTT. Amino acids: CASSFGQGATSGNTIYF.

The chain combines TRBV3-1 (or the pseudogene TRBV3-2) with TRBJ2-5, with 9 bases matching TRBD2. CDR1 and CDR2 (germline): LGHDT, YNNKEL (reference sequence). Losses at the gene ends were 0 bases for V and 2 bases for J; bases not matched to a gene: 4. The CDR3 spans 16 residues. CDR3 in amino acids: CASSQDVAGGQETQYF. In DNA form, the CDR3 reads TGTGCCAGCAGCCAAGATGTTGCGGGGGGGCAAGAGACCCAGTACTTC.

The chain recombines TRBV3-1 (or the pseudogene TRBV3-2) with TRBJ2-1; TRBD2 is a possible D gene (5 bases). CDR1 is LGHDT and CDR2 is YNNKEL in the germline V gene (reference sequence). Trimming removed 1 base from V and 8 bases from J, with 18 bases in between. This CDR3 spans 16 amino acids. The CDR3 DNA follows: TGTGCCAGCAGCCAAGTTCGGGGATTTACAATTGATGAGCAGTTCTTC. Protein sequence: CASSQVRGFTIDEQFF.

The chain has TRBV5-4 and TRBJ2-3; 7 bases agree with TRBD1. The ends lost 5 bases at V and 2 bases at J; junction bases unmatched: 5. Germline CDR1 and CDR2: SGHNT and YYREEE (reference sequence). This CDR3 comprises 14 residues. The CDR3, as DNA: TGTGCCAGCAGAACGGACAGGAACACAGATACGCAGTATTTT. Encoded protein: CASRTDRNTDTQYF.

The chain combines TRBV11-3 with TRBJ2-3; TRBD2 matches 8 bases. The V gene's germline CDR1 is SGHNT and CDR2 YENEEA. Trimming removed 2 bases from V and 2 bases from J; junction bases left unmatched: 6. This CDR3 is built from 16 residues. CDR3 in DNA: TGTGCCAGCAGCTTAAAACGGGGGGGCCTCACAGATACGCAGTATTTT. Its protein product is CASSLKRGGLTDTQYF.

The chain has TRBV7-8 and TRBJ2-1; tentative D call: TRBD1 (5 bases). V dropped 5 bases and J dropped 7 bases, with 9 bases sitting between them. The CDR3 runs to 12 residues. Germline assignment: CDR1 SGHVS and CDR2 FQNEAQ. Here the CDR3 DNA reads TGTGCCAGCAGCCTAGGGGAAAATGAGCAGTTCTTC. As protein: CASSLGENEQFF. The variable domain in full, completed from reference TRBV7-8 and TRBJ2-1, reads GAGVSQSPRYKVAKRGQDVALRCDPISGHVSLFWYQQALGQGPEFLTYFQNEAQLDKSGLPSDRFFAERPEGSVSTLKIQRTQQEDSAVYLCASSLGENEQFFGPGTRLTVL.

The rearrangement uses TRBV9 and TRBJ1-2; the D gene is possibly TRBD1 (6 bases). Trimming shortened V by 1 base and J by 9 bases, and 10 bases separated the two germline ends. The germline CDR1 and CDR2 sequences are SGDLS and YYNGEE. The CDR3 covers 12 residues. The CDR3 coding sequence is TGTGCCAGCAGCGTATATCAGGGGCGCTACACCTTC. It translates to CASSVYQGRYTF.

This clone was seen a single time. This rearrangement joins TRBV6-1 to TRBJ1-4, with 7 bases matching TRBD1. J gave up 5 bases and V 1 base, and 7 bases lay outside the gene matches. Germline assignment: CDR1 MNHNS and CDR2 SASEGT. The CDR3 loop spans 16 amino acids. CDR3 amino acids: CASSEGRATGNEKLFF. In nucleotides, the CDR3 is TGTGCCAGCAGTGAAGGGAGGGCGACAGGGAATGAAAAACTGTTTTTT.

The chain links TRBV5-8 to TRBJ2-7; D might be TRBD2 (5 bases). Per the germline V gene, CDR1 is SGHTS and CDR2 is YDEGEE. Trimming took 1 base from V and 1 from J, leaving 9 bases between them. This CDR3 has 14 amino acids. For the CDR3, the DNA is TGTGCCAGCAGCTTGTTAAGGGAGTCCTACGAGCAGTACTTC. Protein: CASSLLRESYEQYF. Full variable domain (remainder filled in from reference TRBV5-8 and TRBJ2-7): EAGVTQSPTHLIKTRGQQATLRCSPISGHTSVYWYQQALGLGLQFLLWYDEGEERNRGNFPPRFSGRQFPNYSSELNVNALELEDSALYLCASSLLRESYEQYFGPGTRLTVT.

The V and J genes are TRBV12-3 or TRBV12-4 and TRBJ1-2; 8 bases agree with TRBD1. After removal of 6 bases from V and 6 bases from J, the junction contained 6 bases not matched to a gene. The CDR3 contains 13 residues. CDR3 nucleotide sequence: TGTGCCAGCAGCAGCGACAGGGGTCATGGCTACACCTTC. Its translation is CASSSDRGHGYTF.

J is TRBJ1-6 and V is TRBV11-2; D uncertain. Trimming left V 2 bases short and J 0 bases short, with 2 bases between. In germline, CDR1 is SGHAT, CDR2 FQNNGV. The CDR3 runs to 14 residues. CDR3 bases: TGTGCCAGCAGCTTACACTCCTATAATTCACCCCTCCACTTT. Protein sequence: CASSLHSYNSPLHF.

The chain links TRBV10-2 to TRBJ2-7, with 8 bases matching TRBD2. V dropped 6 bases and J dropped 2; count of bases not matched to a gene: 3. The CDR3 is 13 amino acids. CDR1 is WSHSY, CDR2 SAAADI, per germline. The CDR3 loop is CASRAGAPYEQYF. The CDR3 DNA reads TGCGCCAGCAGAGCGGGGGCCCCCTACGAGCAGTACTTC.

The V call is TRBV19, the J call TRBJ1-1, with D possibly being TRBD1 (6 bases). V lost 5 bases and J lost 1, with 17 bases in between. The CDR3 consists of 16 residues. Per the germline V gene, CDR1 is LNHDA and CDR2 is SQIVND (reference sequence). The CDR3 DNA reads TGTGCCAGTAGTGGGGCACTACAGGGACCGAACACTGAAGCTTTCTTT. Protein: CASSGALQGPNTEAFF.

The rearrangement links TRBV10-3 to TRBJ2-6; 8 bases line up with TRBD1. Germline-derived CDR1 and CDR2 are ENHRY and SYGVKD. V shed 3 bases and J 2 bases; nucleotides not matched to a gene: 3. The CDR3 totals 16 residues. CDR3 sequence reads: CAISEGQGPGANVLTF. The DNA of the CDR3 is TGTGCCATCAGTGAAGGACAGGGCCCTGGGGCCAACGTCCTGACTTTC.

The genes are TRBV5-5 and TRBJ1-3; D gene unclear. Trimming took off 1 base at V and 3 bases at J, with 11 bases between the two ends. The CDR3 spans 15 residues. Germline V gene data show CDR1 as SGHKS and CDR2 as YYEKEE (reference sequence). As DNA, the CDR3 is TGTGCCAGCAGCTTGTCAGCGGGTGGTGGAAACACCATATATTTT. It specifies CASSLSAGGGNTIYF.

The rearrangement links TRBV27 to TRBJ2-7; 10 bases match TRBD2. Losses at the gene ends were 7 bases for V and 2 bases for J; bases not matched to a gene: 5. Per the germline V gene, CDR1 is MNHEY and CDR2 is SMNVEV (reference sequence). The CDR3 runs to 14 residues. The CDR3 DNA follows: TGTGCCAGCACCTCTAGCGGGGGTACCTACGAGCAGTACTTC. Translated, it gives CASTSSGGTYEQYF.

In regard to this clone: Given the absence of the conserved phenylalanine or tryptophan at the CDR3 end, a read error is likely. For the CDR3, the DNA is TGTGCCACCAGCCAAGGACAGGGTTCACCCCTCCACCTT. Translating it yields CATSQGQGSPLHL. This rearrangement joins TRBV6-5 to TRBJ1-6; 8 nucleotides align to TRBD1. V was clipped by 10 bases and J by 9 bases; unmatched bases: 8. Germline lookup yields CDR1 MNHEY and CDR2 SVGAGI. This CDR3 region has 13 residues.

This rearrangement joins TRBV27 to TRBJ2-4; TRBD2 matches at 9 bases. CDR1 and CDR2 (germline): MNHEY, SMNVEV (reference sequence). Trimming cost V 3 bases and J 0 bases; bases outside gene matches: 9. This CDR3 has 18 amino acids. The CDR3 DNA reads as TGTGCCAGCAGTTTGGGCGGGGGGGCCTACATAGCCAAAAACATTCAGTACTTC. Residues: CASSLGGGAYIAKNIQYF.